The sequence of this T cell receptor beta chain was determined in a study of blood T cell repertoires in COVID-19. V was pared by 0 bases and J by 1 base, with 9 bases between. This CDR3 is built from 14 residues. Germline CDR1 GTSNPN, CDR2 SVGIG (reference sequence). This clone was detected a few times. Some clones are missing from TCRdb's copy, which holds only in-frame ones; the method was immunoSEQ multiplex PCR. This table holds 97,000 or so clones, 82% found once. This receptor was taken from a man older than 75 with acute or convalescent COVID-19. The chain is built from TRBV30 and TRBJ1-1, with a tentative D call TRBD1 (6 bases). The sample was peripheral blood. CDR3 amino acids: CAWSVTGRNTEAFF. CDR3 coding DNA: TGTGCCTGGAGTGTAACAGGGCGGAACACTGAAGCTTTCTTT.